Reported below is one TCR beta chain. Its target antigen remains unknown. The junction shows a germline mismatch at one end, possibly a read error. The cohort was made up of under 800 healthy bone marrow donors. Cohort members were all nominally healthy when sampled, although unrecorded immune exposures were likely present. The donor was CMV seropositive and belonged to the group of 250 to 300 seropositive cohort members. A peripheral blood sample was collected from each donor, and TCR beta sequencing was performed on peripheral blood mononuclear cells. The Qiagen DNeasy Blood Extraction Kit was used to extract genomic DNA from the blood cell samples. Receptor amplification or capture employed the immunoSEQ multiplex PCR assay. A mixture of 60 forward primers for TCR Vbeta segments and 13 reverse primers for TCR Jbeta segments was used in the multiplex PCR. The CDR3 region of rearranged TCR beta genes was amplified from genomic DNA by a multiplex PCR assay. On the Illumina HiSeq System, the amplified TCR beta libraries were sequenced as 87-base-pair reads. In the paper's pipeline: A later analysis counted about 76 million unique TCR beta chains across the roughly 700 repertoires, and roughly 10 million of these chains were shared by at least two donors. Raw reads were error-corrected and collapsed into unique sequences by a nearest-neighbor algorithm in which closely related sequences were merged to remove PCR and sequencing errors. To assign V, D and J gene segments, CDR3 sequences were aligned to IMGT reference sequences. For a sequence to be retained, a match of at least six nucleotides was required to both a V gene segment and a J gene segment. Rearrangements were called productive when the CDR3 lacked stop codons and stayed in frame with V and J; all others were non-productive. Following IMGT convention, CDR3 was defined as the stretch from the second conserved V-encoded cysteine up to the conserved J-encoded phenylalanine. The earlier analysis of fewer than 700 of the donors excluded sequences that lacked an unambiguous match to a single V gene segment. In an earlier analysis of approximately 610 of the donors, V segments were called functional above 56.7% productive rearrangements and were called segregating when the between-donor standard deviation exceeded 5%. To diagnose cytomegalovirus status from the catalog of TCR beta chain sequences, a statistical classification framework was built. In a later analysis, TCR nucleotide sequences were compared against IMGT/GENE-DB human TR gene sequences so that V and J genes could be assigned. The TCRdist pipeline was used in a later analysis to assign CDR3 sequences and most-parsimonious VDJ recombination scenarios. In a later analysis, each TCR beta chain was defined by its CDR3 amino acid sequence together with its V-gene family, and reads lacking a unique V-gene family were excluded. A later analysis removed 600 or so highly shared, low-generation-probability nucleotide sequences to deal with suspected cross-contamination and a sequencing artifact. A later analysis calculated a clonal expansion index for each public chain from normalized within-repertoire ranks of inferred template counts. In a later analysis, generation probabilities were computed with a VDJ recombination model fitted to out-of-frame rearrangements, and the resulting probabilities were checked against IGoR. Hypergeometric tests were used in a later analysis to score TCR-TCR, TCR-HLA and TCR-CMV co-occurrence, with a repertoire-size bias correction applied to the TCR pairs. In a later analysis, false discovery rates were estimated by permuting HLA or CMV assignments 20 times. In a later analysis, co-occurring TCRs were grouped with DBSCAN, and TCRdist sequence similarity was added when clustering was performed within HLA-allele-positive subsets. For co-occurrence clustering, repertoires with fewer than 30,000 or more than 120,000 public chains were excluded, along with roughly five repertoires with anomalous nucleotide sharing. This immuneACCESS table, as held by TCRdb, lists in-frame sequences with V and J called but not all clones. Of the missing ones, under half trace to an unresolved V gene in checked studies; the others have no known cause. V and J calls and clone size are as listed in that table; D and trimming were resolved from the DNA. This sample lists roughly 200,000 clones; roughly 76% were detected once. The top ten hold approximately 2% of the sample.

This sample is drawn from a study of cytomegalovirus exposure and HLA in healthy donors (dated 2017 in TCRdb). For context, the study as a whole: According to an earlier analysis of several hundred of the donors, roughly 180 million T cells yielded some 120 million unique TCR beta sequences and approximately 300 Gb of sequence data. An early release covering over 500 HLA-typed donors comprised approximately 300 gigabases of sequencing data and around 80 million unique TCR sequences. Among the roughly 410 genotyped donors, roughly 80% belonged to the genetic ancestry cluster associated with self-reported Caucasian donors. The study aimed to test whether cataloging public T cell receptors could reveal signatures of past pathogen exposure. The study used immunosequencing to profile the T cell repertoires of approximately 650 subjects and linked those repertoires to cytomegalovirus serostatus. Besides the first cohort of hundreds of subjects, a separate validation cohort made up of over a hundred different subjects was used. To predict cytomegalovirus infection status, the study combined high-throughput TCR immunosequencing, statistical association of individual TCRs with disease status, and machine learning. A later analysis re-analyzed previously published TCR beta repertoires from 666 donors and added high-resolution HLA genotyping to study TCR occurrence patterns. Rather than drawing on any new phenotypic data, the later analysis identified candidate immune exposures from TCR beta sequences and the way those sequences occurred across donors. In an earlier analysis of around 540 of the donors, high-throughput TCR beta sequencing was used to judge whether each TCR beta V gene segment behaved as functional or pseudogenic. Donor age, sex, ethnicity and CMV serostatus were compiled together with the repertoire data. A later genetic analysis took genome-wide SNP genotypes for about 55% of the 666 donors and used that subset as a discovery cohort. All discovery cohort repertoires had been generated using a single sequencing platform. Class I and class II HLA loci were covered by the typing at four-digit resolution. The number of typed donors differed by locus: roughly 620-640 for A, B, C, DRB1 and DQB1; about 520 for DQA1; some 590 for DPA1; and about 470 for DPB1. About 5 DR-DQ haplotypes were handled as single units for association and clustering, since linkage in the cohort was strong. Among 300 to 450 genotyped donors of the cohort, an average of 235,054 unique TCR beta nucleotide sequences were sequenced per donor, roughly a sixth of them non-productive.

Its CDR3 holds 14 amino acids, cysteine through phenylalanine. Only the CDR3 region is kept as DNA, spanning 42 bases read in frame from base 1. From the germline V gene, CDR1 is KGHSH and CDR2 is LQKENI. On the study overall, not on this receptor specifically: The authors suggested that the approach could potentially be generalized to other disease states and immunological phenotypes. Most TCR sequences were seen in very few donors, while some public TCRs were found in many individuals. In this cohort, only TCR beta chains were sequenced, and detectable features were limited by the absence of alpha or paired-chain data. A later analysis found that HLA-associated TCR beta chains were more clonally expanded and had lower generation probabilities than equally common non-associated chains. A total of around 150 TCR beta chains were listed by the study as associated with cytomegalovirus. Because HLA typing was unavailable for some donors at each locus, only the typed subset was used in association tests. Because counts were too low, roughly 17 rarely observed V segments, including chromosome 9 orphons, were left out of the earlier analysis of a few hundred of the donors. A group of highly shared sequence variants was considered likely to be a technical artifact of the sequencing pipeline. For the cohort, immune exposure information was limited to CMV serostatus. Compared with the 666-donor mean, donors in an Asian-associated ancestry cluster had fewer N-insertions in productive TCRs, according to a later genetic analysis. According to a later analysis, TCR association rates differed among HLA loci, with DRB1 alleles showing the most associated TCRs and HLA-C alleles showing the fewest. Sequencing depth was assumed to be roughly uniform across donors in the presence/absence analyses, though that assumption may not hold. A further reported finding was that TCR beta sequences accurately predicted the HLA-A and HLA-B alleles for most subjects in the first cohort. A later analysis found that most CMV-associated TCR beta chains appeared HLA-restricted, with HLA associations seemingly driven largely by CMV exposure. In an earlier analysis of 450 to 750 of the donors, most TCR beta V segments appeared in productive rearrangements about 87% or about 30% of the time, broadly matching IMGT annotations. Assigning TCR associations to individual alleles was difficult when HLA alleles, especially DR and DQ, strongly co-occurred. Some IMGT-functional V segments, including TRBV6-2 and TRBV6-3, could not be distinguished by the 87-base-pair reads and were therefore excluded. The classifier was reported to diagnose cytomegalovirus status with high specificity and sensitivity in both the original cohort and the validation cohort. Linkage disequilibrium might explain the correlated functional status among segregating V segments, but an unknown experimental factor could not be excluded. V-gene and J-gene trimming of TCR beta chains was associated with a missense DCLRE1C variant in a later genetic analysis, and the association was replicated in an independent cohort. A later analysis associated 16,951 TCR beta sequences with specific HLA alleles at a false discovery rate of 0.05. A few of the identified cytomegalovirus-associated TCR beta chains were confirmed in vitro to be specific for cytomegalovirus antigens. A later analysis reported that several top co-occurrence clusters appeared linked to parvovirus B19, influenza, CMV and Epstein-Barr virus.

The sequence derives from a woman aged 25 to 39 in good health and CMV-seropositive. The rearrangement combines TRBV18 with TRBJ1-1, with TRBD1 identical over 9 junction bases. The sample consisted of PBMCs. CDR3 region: CASSPQGAPTEAFF. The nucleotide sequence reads TGTGCCAGCTCGCCACAGGGGGCTCCGACTGAAGCTTTCTTT.